This T cell receptor (beta chain) appears in the sequencing data of a study of T cell responses to AZD1222 COVID-19 vaccine. The germline gives CDR1 LNHDA, CDR2 SQIVND (reference sequence). CDR3 length: 16 amino acids. V dropped 1 base and J dropped 5; count of bases not matched to a gene: 6. TCRdb's table, derived via immunoSEQ multiplex PCR, lists solely in-frame clones and lacks some. The table lists roughly 53,000 clones, about 88% of them singletons. Whole-study findings and limits: The sample set comprised mostly white British donors with more females, and clonal diversity was possibly underestimated.

Concerning this clone itself: What it binds is unknown.

The V gene is TRBV19, the J gene TRBJ2-3; 10 bases fit TRBD2. The receptor comes from an adult in good health. The material sequenced was peripheral blood, taken on day 0 of AZD1222 vaccination. The DNA of the CDR3 is TGTGCCAGTAGTATAGCGGCTAGCGGGAGTGAAGATACGCAGTATTTT. Translation: CASSIAASGSEDTQYF.